This T cell receptor beta chain emerged from a study of shared clonotypes between healthy human individuals (dated by TCRdb to 2020 to 2022). About the study as a whole: The cohort comprised a couple of women and a few men aged 18 to 49 years. To estimate repertoire size and how much clonotypes are shared between individuals, the study performed deep sequencing of blood TCR repertoires from roughly five healthy adults. To increase sequencing depth and limit assay-specific biases, different laboratories used diverse techniques to prepare libraries and sequence TCR repertoires. Leukapheresis yielded between about 0.94 and 8.9 billion PBMCs per donor.

To note about this clone: The antigen this receptor binds is unknown. Base qualities are not at hand, and no much larger clone is one base apart.

What the work shows at the level of the full study, not this receptor alone: Pairwise subsampling indicated that sequencing depth was expected to affect the degree of clonotype sharing among donors. The genetic and exposure-history diversity represented was limited by the small number of donors. Sampling was restricted to blood, and TCR repertoires in tissues likely differ from the TCR repertoires found in blood.

The donors were healthy, HIV-negative adults with no recently reported acute infections or vaccinations. All donors were Caucasian adults living in Nashville, Tennessee, USA. For unsorted samples, approximately 89 million PBMCs were counted, and genomic DNA was extracted using the QIAamp DNA Blood Mini kit. After blood collection by leukapheresis, PBMCs were isolated using Ficoll-Histopaque density gradient centrifugation and then cryopreserved in the vapor phase of liquid nitrogen. Unmatched junction bases come to 7, with V trimmed by 5 bases and J by 8 bases. The CDR3 holds 15 amino acids from the cysteine to the phenylalanine. Solely the CDR3 DNA is kept, with 45 bases framed from the first base. CDR1 and CDR2 (MNHEY, SMNVEV) derive from the germline V gene (reference sequence). Using the deep immunoSEQ assay, multiplex PCR amplified TCR CDR3 regions from genomic DNA. Extracted genomic DNA from each cell subset was spread evenly across all wells of several immunoSEQ 96-well plates, with each plate serving as a replicate. For unsorted PBMC, each replicate PCR was loaded with roughly 330 ng genomic DNA, equivalent to tens of thousands of T cell genomes. Ten immunoSEQ deep assay plates were used to sequence the unsorted PBMC genomic DNA. Purified libraries were measured with a Qubit 3.0 fluorometer, size-checked on a Bioanalyzer 2100, and measured again with the KAPA Library Quantification kit. Every immunoSEQ 96-well plate was sequenced on a dedicated single-read 150-cycle Illumina NextSeq 550 flow cell. As for the authors' bioinformatics: The immunoSEQ output contained only junctional sequences without quality scores, so filtering could not match that applied to full-length reads. Sequences were annotated with PyIR, a Python wrapper for IgBLAST v1.9, using IMGT germline references to assign V/J genes and CDR3. Any read was removed if the V/J assignment was weak (E-value above 1e-6), the CDR3 was missing, or the read contained stop codons, out-of-frame junctions, or ambiguous translated residues. V3J clonotypes were defined as sequences sharing an identical inferred V gene, J gene, and CDR3 amino acid sequence. Percentage overlap between repertoires was computed as shared unique clonotypes divided by the size of the smaller repertoire. RTK rarefaction, the Chao1 estimator, and Recon v2.1 estimates of unobserved clonotypes were used to assess repertoire richness. TCRdb obtained this table from immuneACCESS and retained in-frame rearrangements with V and J assigned. These tables miss some clones; where compared with another copy, unresolved V genes account for less than half of the shortfall, and the remainder is unexplained. V and J calls plus clone size are reproduced from that table; the DNA served to infer D and trimming. A total of some 450,000 clones appear in this sample, more than 70% of them only once. Jointly, the top ten make up around 12% of the sample.

This receptor was taken from a woman between 35 and 50 years old in good health. Some clones in this sample may be carry-over from other donors' samples. The rearranged segments are TRBV27 and TRBJ2-1; TRBD2 fits 12 bases in the junction. What was sequenced was PBMCs. DNA sequence: TGTGCCAGCAGTCTGACTAGCGGGAGCGCGTATGAGCAGTTCTTC. Its protein product is CASSLTSGSAYEQFF.